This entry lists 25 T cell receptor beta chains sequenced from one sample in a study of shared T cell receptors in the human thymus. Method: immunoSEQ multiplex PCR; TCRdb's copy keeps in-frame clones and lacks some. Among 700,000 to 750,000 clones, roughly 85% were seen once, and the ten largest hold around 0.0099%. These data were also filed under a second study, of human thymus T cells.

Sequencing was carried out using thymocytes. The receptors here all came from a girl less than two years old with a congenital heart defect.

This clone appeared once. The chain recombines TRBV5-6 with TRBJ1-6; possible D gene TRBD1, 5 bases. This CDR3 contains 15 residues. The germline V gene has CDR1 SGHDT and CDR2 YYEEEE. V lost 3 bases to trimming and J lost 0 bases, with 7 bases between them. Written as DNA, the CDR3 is TGTGCCAGCAGCTGGGGGGACTCCTATAATTCACCCCTCCACTTT. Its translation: CASSWGDSYNSPLHF.

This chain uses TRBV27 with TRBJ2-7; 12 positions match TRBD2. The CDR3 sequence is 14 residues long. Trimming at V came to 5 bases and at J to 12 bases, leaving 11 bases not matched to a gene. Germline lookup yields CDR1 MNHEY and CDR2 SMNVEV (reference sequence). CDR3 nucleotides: TGTGCCAGCAGTAAGACTAGCGGGGGCCCCAGGAGGTACTTC. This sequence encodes CASSKTSGGPRRYF.

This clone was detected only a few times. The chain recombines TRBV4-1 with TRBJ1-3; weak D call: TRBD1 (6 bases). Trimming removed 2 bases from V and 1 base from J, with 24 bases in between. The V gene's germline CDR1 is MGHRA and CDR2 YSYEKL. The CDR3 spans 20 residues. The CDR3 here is CASSQIDPAGGGGSGNTIYF. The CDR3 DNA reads TGCGCCAGCAGCCAAATAGACCCGGCGGGGGGAGGGGGATCTGGAAACACCATATATTTT.

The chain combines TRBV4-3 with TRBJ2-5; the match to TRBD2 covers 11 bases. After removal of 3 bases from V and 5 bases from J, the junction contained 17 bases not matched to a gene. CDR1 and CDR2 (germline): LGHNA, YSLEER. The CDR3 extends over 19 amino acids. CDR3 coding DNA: TGCGCCAGCAGCCAGGAACTACCCATGACTAGCGGGGTTTGGGAGACCCAGTACTTC. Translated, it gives CASSQELPMTSGVWETQYF.

The CDR3 bases are TGCGCCAGCAGCTTCGCGCCCGGGCCCAGGGGGTCCTACGAGCAGTACTTC. Its translation: CASSFAPGPRGSYEQYF. The chain is built from TRBV5-1 and TRBJ2-7, with 7 bases aligning to TRBD1. Trimming cost V 2 bases and J 1 base; bases outside gene matches: 12. Germline V CDR1 and CDR2: SGHRS, YFSETQ. This CDR3 is 17 amino acids long.

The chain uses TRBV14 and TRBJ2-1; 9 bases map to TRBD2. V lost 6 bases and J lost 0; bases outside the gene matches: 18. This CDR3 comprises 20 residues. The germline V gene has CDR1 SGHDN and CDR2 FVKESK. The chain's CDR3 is CASSPIAGVAFGSSYNEQFF. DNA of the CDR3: TGTGCCAGCAGTCCAATAGCGGGGGTGGCCTTTGGGAGCTCCTACAATGAGCAGTTCTTC.

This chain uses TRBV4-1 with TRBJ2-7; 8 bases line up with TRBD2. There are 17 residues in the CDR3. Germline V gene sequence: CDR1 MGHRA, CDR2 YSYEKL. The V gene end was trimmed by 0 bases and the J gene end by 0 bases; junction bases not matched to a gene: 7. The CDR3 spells CASSQDSLAGDSYEQYF. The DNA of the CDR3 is TGCGCCAGCAGCCAAGACTCTCTAGCGGGTGACTCCTACGAGCAGTACTTC.

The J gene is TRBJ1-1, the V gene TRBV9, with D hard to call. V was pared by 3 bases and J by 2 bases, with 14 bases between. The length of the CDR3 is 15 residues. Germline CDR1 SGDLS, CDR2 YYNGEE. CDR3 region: CASSATEGGNTEAFF. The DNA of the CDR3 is TGTGCCAGCAGCGCCACCGAAGGAGGAAACACTGAAGCTTTCTTT.

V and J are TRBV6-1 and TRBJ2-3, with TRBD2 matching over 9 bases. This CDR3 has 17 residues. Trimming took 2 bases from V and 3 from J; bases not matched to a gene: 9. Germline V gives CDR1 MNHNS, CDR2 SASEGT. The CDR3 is CASSERRGGGATDTQYF. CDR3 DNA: TGTGCCAGCAGTGAAAGGAGGGGCGGGGGGGCTACAGATACGCAGTATTTT.

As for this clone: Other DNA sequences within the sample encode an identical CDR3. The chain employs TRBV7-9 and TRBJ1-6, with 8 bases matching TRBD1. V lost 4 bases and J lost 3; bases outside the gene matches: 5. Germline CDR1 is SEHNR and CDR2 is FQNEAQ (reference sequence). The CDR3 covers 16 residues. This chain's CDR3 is CASSSDRVIYNSPLHF. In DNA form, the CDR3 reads TGTGCCAGCAGCTCGGACAGGGTGATCTATAATTCACCCCTCCACTTT.

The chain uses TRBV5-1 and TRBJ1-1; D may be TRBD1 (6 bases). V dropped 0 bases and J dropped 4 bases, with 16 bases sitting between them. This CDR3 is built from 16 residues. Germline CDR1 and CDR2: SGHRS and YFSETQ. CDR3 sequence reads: CASSLGLQGRGTEAFF. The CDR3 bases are TGCGCCAGCAGCTTGGGCTTACAGGGAAGGGGCACTGAAGCTTTCTTT.

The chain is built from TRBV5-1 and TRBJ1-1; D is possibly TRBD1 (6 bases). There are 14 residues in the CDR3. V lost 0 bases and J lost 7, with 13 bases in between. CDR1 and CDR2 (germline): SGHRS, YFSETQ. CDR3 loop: CASSLARIQGEAFF. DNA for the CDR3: TGCGCCAGCAGCTTGGCCAGGATACAGGGTGAAGCTTTCTTT.

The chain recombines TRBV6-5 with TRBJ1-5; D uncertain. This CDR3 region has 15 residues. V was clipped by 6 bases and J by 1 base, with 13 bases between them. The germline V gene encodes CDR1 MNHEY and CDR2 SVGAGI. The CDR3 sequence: CASSPDTRSNQPQHF. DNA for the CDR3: TGTGCCAGCAGCCCCGACACACGAAGCAATCAGCCCCAGCATTTT.

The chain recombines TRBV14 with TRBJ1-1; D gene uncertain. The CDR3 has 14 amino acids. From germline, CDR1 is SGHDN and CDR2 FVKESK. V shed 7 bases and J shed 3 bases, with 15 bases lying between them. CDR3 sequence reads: CASNTSSLDTEAFF. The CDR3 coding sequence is TGTGCCAGCAACACGAGTAGCCTGGACACTGAAGCTTTCTTT. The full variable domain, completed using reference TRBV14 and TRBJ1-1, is EAGVTQFPSHSVIEKGQTVTLRCDPISGHDNLYWYRRVMGKEIKFLLHFVKESKQDESGMPNNRFLAERTGGTYSTLKVQPAELEDSGVYFCASNTSSLDTEAFFGQGTRLTVV.

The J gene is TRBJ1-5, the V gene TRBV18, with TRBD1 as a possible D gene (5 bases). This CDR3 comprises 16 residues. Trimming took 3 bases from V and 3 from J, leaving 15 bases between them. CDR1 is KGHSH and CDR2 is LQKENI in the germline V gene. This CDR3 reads CASSPRDGGNNQPQHF. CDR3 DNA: TGTGCCAGCTCACCCCGGGACGGGGGGAACAATCAGCCCCAGCATTTT. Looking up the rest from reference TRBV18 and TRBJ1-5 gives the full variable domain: NAGVMQNPRHLVRRRGQEARLRCSPMKGHSHVYWYRQLPEEGLKFMVYLQKENIIDESGMPKERFSAEFPKEGPSILRIQQVVRGDSAAYFCASSPRDGGNNQPQHFGDGTRLSIL.

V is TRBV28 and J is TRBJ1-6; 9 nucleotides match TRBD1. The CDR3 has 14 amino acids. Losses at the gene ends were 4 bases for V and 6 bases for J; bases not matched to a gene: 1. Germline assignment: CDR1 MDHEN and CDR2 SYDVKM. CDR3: CASSWDRVNSPLHF. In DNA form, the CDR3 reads TGTGCCAGCAGTTGGGACAGGGTTAATTCACCCCTCCACTTT.

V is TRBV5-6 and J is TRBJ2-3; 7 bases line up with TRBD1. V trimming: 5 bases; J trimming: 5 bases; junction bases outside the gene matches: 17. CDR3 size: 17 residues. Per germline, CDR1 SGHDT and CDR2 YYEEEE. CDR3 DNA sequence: TGTGCCAGCAGTCCTAGCTGGGGTGACAGGGATGAAGATACGCAGTATTTT. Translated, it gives CASSPSWGDRDEDTQYF.

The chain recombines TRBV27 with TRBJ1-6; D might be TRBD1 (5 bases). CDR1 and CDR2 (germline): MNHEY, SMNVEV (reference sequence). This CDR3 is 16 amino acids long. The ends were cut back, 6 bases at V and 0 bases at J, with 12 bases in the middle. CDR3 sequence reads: CASREGRSSYNSPLHF. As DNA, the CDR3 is TGTGCCAGCAGGGAGGGGAGGAGCTCCTATAATTCACCCCTCCACTTT.

CDR3 sequence (DNA): TGTGCCAGCAGTTCTTTCCGGACTAGCGTCACAGATACGCAGTATTTT. It translates to CASSSFRTSVTDTQYF. This chain uses TRBV6-5 with TRBJ2-3; 9 positions agree with TRBD2. Germline-derived CDR1 and CDR2 are MNHEY and SVGAGI. The CDR3 covers 16 residues. V shed 4 bases, J shed 2 bases, and the junction held 7 bases outside the gene matches.

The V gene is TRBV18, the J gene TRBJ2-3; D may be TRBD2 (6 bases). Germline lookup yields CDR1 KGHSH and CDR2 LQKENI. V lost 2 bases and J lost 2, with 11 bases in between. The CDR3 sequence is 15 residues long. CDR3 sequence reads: CASSPAGNFTDTQYF. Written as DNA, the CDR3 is TGTGCCAGCTCACCAGCGGGGAATTTCACAGATACGCAGTATTTT.

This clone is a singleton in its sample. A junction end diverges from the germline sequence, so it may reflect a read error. The CDR3 region has the DNA TGTGCCATCAGCGCTAGGAACGACGGACTTTCCCACTTC. The encoded protein is CAISARNDGLSHF. The chain joins TRBV10-3 to TRBJ1-2; no firm D call. This CDR3 contains 13 residues. CDR1 ENHRY and CDR2 SYGVKD come from the germline V gene.

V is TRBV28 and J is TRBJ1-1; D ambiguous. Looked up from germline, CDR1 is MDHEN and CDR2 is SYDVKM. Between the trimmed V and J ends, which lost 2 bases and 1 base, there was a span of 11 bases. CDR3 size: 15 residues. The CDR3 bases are TGTGCCAGCAGTTTAGAAACAGATTGGAACACTGAAGCTTTCTTT. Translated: CASSLETDWNTEAFF.

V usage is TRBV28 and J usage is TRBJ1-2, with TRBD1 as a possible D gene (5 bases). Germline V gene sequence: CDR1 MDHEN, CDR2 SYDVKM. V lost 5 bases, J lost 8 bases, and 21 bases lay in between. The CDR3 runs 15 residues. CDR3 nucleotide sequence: TGTGCCAGCAGTCCCCCTTTCGAAGGGGCAGGAGGCTACACCTTC. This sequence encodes CASSPPFEGAGGYTF.

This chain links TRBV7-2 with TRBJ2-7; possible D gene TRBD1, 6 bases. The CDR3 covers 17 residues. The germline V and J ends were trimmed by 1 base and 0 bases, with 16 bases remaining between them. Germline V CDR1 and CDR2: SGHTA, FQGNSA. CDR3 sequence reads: CASSLVGHSPSSYEQYF. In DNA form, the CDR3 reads TGTGCCAGCAGCTTAGTGGGACACTCCCCTAGCTCCTACGAGCAGTACTTC. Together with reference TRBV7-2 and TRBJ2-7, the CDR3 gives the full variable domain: GAGVSQSPSNKVTEKGKDVELRCDPISGHTALYWYRQSLGQGLEFLIYFQGNSAPDKSGLPSDRFSAERTGGSVSTLTIQRTQQEDSAVYLCASSLVGHSPSSYEQYFGPGTRLTVT.

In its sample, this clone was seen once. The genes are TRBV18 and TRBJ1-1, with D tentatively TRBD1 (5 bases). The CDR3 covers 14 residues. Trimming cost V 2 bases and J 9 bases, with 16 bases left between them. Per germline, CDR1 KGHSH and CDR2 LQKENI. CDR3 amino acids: CASSPFWVDRKAFF. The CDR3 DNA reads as TGTGCCAGCTCACCATTTTGGGTCGACAGAAAAGCTTTCTTT.